This T cell receptor beta chain was profiled in a study of blood T cell repertoires in COVID-19. Study-level background: The samples span acute and convalescent COVID-19 from the United States, Italy and Spain. PBMCs, B-cell-depleted T cells, or T cells provided the cDNA or gDNA that made up the material.

V lost 7 bases to trimming and J lost 8 bases; unmatched junction nucleotides: 3. CDR1 and CDR2 from the germline V gene are SGHAT and FQNNGV. CDR3 size: 11 residues. Cohort 3 donors counted as recovered after two negative PCRs, clearance, or resolved symptoms. Produced via immunoSEQ multiplex PCR; TCRdb's table is partial and in-frame only. The sample contains 200,000 to 300,000 clones, around 88% of which appear only once. The sample taken for sequencing was PBMCs or T cells enriched from blood (not recorded which). This clonotype originated in a man aged 35 to 55 who had recovered from COVID-19. The chain is built from TRBV11-2 and TRBJ1-1, with 8 bases lining up with TRBD1. The CDR3 bases are TGTGCCAGCACCAACAGGGGGGAAGCTTTCTTT. As protein: CASTNRGEAFF.